Included here is one T cell receptor beta chain sequence, with context. Its recognized antigen is unknown. No clone much larger than this one lies a single base away; base qualities are absent. This entry is derived from a study of cytomegalovirus exposure and HLA in healthy donors (dated by TCRdb to the late 2010s). Background for the entire study: A later analysis indicated that the 90 to 150 validation repertoires were generated on the platform also employed for the approximately 700 repertoires of the first cohort. The study combined high-throughput TCR immunosequencing, statistical association of individual TCRs with disease status, and machine learning to predict cytomegalovirus infection status. The study was designed to test whether signatures of past pathogen exposure could be identified by cataloging public T cell receptors. In addition to the first cohort of 500 to 850 subjects, a separate validation cohort of under 150 different subjects was used.

Separate from the roughly 650-subject first cohort, the validation cohort of some 130 subjects was the group to which the donors belonged. Between the V and J ends, shortened by 6 bases and 6 bases respectively, the junction contains 15 bases. For CDR1 and CDR2, the germline V gene (reference sequence) lists LNHDA and SQIVND. Reading from cysteine to phenylalanine, the CDR3 counts 13 amino acids. Kept here is only the CDR3 DNA, which spans 39 bases and is read in frame from base 1. Receptors were amplified or captured by the immunoSEQ multiplex PCR assay. The original pipeline was this. A statistical classification framework was built to diagnose cytomegalovirus status from the catalog of TCR beta chain sequences. The immuneACCESS repertoire file appears here via TCRdb, limited to in-frame rearrangements. These files lack a portion of the clones; in checked studies, under half of the deficit traces to unresolved V genes, and the cause of the others is not known. The V and J calls and clone size come from that table; D and trimming were worked out from the DNA. A total of 200,000 to 250,000 clones appear in this sample, around 87% of them only once. The ten largest account for around 3% of the sample.

Findings and caveats that apply to the study as a whole: The study gave a list of some 150 TCR beta chains associated with cytomegalovirus. The classifier was reported to diagnose cytomegalovirus status with high specificity and sensitivity in both the original and validation cohorts. In a later analysis, TCRs clustered in the first cohort were found to also tend to co-occur in the roughly 110 validation repertoires, with 94% of cluster scores above 0. Across donors, most TCR sequences were observed very rarely, whereas some public TCRs were present in many individuals. All 110 or so repertoires were used to score co-occurrence in the validation cohort in a later analysis, because that analysis had no HLA typing for the cohort. In vitro tests confirmed that three of the cytomegalovirus-associated TCR beta chains recognize cytomegalovirus antigens. The authors suggested that the approach could potentially be generalized to other disease states and immunological phenotypes.

This clonotype was obtained from a man aged 18 to 30 in good health and CMV-seronegative. Sequenced material: PBMCs. The chain uses TRBV19 and TRBJ2-7; TRBD2 is a possible D gene, resting on 6 matching bases. The CDR3 reads as follows: CASSPGLRLEQYF. The nucleotides read TGTGCCAGTAGCCCGGGACTTCGTCTCGAGCAGTACTTC.